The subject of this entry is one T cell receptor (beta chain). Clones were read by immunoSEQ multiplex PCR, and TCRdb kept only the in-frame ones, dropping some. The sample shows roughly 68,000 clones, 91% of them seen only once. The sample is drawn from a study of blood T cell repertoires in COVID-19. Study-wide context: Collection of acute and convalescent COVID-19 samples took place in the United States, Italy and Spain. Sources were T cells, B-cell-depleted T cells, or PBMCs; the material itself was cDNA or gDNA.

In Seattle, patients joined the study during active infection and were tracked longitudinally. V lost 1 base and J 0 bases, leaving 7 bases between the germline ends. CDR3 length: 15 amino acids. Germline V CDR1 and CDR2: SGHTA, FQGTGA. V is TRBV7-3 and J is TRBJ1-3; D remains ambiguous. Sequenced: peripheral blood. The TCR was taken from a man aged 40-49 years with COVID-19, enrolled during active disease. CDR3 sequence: CASSLNAYSGNTIYF. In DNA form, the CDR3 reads TGTGCCAGCAGCTTAAACGCCTACTCTGGAAACACCATATATTTT.